The next 14 T cell receptor beta chains were all read from a single sample in a study of blood T cell repertoires in COVID-19. Using immunoSEQ multiplex PCR, the repertoire was profiled, and TCRdb retains in-frame clones only, with some absent. The sample consists of 80,000 or so clones, about 85% of them appearing once. Sequences were obtained from peripheral blood. These receptors were collected from a man in his fifties or sixties with COVID-19, enrolled during active disease.

This clone has just one count. The genes are TRBV30 and TRBJ2-2, with 10 bases matching TRBD1. The germline CDR1 and CDR2 sequences are GTSNPN and SVGIG (reference sequence). V shed 3 bases and J 4 bases; nucleotides not matched to a gene: 5. The CDR3 spans 15 residues. The CDR3 DNA sequence: TGTGCCTGGAGCCCGGGACAGGGGAGCACCGGGGAGCTGTTTTTT. Protein product: CAWSPGQGSTGELFF.

This chain uses TRBV7-3 with TRBJ2-2; 14 positions match TRBD2. V dropped 6 bases and J dropped 5; count of bases not matched to a gene: 5. This CDR3 region has 16 residues. The germline gives CDR1 SGHTA, CDR2 FQGTGA. The CDR3 protein is CASRKGTSGRTGELFF. The CDR3 DNA reads as TGTGCCAGCAGGAAAGGGACTAGCGGGAGAACCGGGGAGCTGTTTTTT.

As DNA, the CDR3 is TGTGCCGGCACAGAAAAAGCTAACTATGGCTACACCTTC. This gives the protein CAGTEKANYGYTF. The chain employs TRBV18 and TRBJ1-2; D gene unclear. The CDR3 consists of 13 residues. Trimming took off 11 bases at V and 0 bases at J, with 13 bases between the two ends. The germline CDR1 and CDR2 sequences are KGHSH and LQKENI.

This chain connects TRBV12-5 to TRBJ1-4; no clear D. The V and J ends lost 7 bases and 8 bases respectively, with 14 bases between them. The CDR3 extends over 13 amino acids. Germline V gives CDR1 LGHNT, CDR2 FRNRAP. The CDR3 nucleotides are TGTGCTAGTGCAACCCTCGAGAGAGAAAAACTGTTTTTT. It codes for CASATLEREKLFF.

In this sample, this clone turned up a few times. The chain recombines TRBV5-1 with TRBJ1-1; 7 nucleotides agree with TRBD1. In germline, CDR1 is SGHRS, CDR2 YFSETQ. The CDR3 length is 15 residues. J gave up 6 bases and V 2 bases, and 10 bases lay outside the gene matches. The CDR3 spells CASSFRQGRAAEAFF. The CDR3 nucleotides read TGCGCCAGCAGCTTTAGACAGGGCAGGGCGGCTGAAGCTTTCTTT.

The rearrangement links TRBV19 to TRBJ2-1, with TRBD1 identical over 11 bases. J was trimmed by 5 bases and V by 0 bases; bases with no gene match: 3. The CDR3 spans 16 residues. Germline values: CDR1 LNHDA, CDR2 SQIVND (reference sequence). This CDR3 reads CASSIDRDRGDNEQFF. The CDR3 DNA reads TGTGCCAGTAGTATAGATCGGGACAGGGGGGACAATGAGCAGTTCTTC.

V is TRBV18 and J is TRBJ1-6; 10 bases map to TRBD1. Germline assignment: CDR1 KGHSH and CDR2 LQKENI. CDR3 length: 14 amino acids. V was pared by 5 bases and J by 10 bases, with 5 bases of the junction left unmatched. The chain's CDR3 is CASSDGTGASPLHF. DNA for the CDR3: TGTGCCAGCTCAGATGGGACAGGGGCATCACCCCTCCACTTT.

This sequence joins TRBV2 and TRBJ2-3, with D tentatively TRBD2 (6 bases). V lost 6 bases, J lost 1 base, and 11 bases lay in between. CDR1 and CDR2 (germline): SNHLY, FYNNEI. The CDR3 has 14 amino acids. The CDR3 coding sequence is TGTGCCAGCAGGAGGTCTAGCGGCACAGATACGCAGTATTTT. Its translation is CASRRSSGTDTQYF.

This rearrangement joins TRBV28 to TRBJ2-1; 12 positions agree with TRBD2. The V gene's germline CDR1 is MDHEN and CDR2 SYDVKM. The CDR3 runs to 17 residues. The V gene end was trimmed by 11 bases and the J gene end by 0 bases; junction bases not matched to a gene: 11. For the CDR3, the DNA is TGTGCCGCCGGGACTAGCGGGCAATCAAGCTCCTACAATGAGCAGTTCTTC. Amino acid sequence: CAAGTSGQSSSYNEQFF.

This clone was counted a single time. V is TRBV5-6 and J is TRBJ1-3; TRBD1 matches at 8 bases. Germline V gives CDR1 SGHDT, CDR2 YYEEEE. With 0 bases clipped from V and 4 bases from J, the junction kept 3 bases outside the gene matches. The CDR3 totals 15 residues. In DNA, the CDR3 is TGTGCCAGCAGCTTGGTGGGACAGGTGGGAAACACCATATATTTT. It specifies CASSLVGQVGNTIYF.

Here the CDR3 reads CASRTTGSEKLFF. CDR3 nucleotide sequence: TGTGCCAGCAGAACAACAGGTAGTGAAAAACTGTTTTTT. V gene TRBV7-9 combines with J gene TRBJ1-4; D might be TRBD1 (5 bases). The CDR3 length is 13 residues. V was clipped by 6 bases and J by 7 bases, with 12 bases between them. Germline V gives CDR1 SEHNR, CDR2 FQNEAQ (reference sequence).

This clone was observed a handful of times. The chain has TRBV14 and TRBJ2-7; 7 bases align to TRBD1. In germline, CDR1 is SGHDN, CDR2 FVKESK. The CDR3 is 13 residues long. V lost 1 base to trimming and J lost 9 bases; unmatched junction nucleotides: 6. The CDR3 DNA reads as TGTGCCAGCAGCCAAGGGGACAGTCGGGGGCAGTACTTC. Encoded protein: CASSQGDSRGQYF.

V usage is TRBV12-3 or TRBV12-4 and J usage is TRBJ1-3; no firm D call. V lost 3 bases and J lost 7, with 7 bases in between. This CDR3 comprises 12 residues. The CDR3 nucleotides read TGTGCCAGCAGTTTCTTGAGGAACACCATATATTTT. This sequence encodes CASSFLRNTIYF.

The chain's CDR3 is CASSLLDRGSGAFF. Here the CDR3 DNA reads TGTGCCAGCAGTCTCCTGGACAGGGGAAGTGGAGCTTTCTTT. V usage is TRBV28 and J usage is TRBJ1-1; the match to TRBD1 covers 9 bases. The CDR3 is made up of 14 amino acids. V lost 5 bases to trimming and J lost 10 bases; unmatched junction nucleotides: 11. Germline V gene lookup returns CDR1 MDHEN and CDR2 SYDVKM. The full variable domain, in which reference TRBV28 and TRBJ1-1 provide the parts outside the CDR3, is DVKVTQSSRYLVKRTGEKVFLECVQDMDHENMFWYRQDPGLGLRLIYFSYDVKMKEKGDIPEGYSVSREKKERFSLILESASTNQTSMYLCASSLLDRGSGAFFGQGTRLTVV.